This TCR beta chain was documented in a study of blood T cell repertoires in COVID-19. Trimming pared 3 bases from V and 5 bases from J, leaving 16 bases between. The germline gives CDR1 SEHNR, CDR2 FQNEAQ (reference sequence). The CDR3 sequence is 16 residues long. TCRdb's table, derived via immunoSEQ multiplex PCR, lists solely in-frame clones and lacks some. This sample has 29,000 or so clones, with 85% to 90% found just once. The specimen sequenced was peripheral blood. V is TRBV7-9 and J is TRBJ2-2, with D possibly being TRBD1 (6 bases). This clonotype originated in a human donor in a cohort sampled during active COVID-19. The donor label of this sample is uncertain. The CDR3 DNA reads TGTGCCAGCAGCTTCCCCGAGAGGGGGAAGACCGGGGAGCTGTTTTTT. Translated, it gives CASSFPERGKTGELFF.